What follows describes a single T cell receptor (beta chain). Patients from Seattle were sampled longitudinally, starting during active infection. The sample originates from a study of blood T cell repertoires in COVID-19. Clones were sequenced by immunoSEQ multiplex PCR, and TCRdb holds only the in-frame ones, with some missing. The sample includes 300,000 to 350,000 clones, 85% to 90% of them seen just once. The CDR3 spans 19 residues. V was clipped by 3 bases and J by 0 bases, with 21 bases between them. From germline, CDR1 is LNHNV and CDR2 YYDKDF (reference sequence). The source is a woman between 70 and 85 years old with COVID-19, enrolled during active disease. Source material: peripheral blood. The chain couples TRBV15 to TRBJ2-4; tentatively, D is TRBD2 (5 bases). The CDR3 DNA follows: TGTGCCACCAGCAGTCCCGGGGAGCTACAAAATCTAGCCAAAAACATTCAGTACTTC. Translating gives CATSSPGELQNLAKNIQYF.